This T cell receptor beta chain was observed in a study of cytomegalovirus exposure and HLA in healthy donors. Regarding the study as a whole: In a later analysis, HLA-C alleles had the fewest associated TCRs, DRB1 alleles the most. Several of the most significant clusters appeared linked to common viral pathogens, based on a later analysis. For most TCR sequences rarity was the rule, although some public TCRs occurred in many donors.

Both 60 Vbeta primers and 13 Jbeta primers went into the PCR. Clones were read by immunoSEQ multiplex PCR, and TCRdb kept only the in-frame ones, dropping some. The sample has 95,000 to 100,000 clones; 76% are singletons. Note on this clone: Its antigen is unknown.

The germline CDR1 and CDR2 sequences are SEHNR and FQNEAQ (reference sequence). V lost 5 bases, J lost 1 base, and 14 bases lay in between. This CDR3 region has 16 residues. The sequencing input was PBMCs. The V gene is TRBV7-9, the J gene TRBJ2-2, with D maybe TRBD1 (6 bases). The source is a man aged 40-50 years in good health and CMV-seronegative. The CDR3 coding sequence is TGTGCCAGCAGCATATTACCGGACAGGAACACCGGGGAGCTGTTTTTT. Translated: CASSILPDRNTGELFF.